This T cell receptor beta chain appears in the sequencing data of a study of blood T cell repertoires in COVID-19. Study-level background: Sources were T cells, B-cell-depleted T cells, or PBMCs; the material itself was cDNA or gDNA.

As originally analysed: Estimation of nucleated cell counts was performed using reference gene primer amplification. Here immunoSEQ multiplex PCR was the method, and the copy in TCRdb shows in-frame clones only, minus some. From that table come the V and J calls and clone size; the DNA was used to work out D and trimming. The repertoire consists of some 150,000 clones, with 85% occurring once and the leading ten covering about 2.8%. The ends lost 8 bases at V and 6 bases at J; junction bases unmatched: 7. The CDR3 loop spans 13 amino acids. The germline CDR1 and CDR2 sequences are SEHNR and FQNEAQ (reference sequence).

The specimen was peripheral blood. The chain has TRBV7-9 and TRBJ2-4; 7 bases fit TRBD1. The origin of this receptor is a human donor with acute or convalescent COVID-19. The donor label of this sample is uncertain. In nucleotides, the CDR3 is TGTGCCAGCCTCCGGACAGGTTCAAACATTCAGTACTTC. Translating it yields CASLRTGSNIQYF.